This TCR beta chain came from a study of response to subunit inactivated influenza vaccine. This clonotype was found a few times. Its antigen is currently unknown. The germline V gene encodes CDR1 SEHNR and CDR2 FQNEAQ (reference sequence). With 5 bases clipped from V and 4 bases from J, the junction kept 9 bases outside the gene matches. The CDR3 consists of 16 residues. General study results and limits: T cells newly recruited by each seasonal influenza vaccination are few, the authors suggested.

TCRdb processed the RT-PCR reads anew with MiXCR; each CDR3 protein has one entry. The sample yields 600,000 to 850,000 distinct CDR3 sequences, 14% seen once. The sequence was obtained from a man aged 45-65 years who received an inactivated influenza vaccine. This sequence joins TRBV7-9 and TRBJ2-2, with 8 bases lining up with TRBD1. Material: PBMCs from blood, obtained about 14 days before vaccination. The CDR3 DNA is TGTGCCAGCAGCCGTCAGGGGGCGCCGGGCACCGGGGAGCTGTTTTTT. It codes for CASSRQGAPGTGELFF.